In its sample, the clone carrying this T cell receptor beta chain was seen a few times. These data come from a study of identical twins. Unique molecular identifiers were present on the cDNA, which also gained a universal primer site by template switching. TCRdb itself ran the 5' RACE reads through MiXCR, one entry per CDR3 protein. The table includes 1.5 million to 2 million distinct CDR3 sequences, about 30% detected once. The CDR3 extends over 15 amino acids. Germline V gives CDR1 MDHEN, CDR2 SYDVKM. With 2 bases removed from V and 0 bases from J, the gap between germline ends came to 11 bases. This sequence joins TRBV28 and TRBJ2-7; perhaps D is TRBD1 or TRBD2 (5 bases each). The clonotype was recovered from a newborn girl in good health. The source material was cord blood. The CDR3 region has the DNA TGTGCCAGCAGTTTAAACCAGGGAGACTCCTACGAGCAGTACTTC. Translating gives CASSLNQGDSYEQYF.